This T cell receptor (beta chain) was identified during a study of identical twins (dated by TCRdb to the mid-2010s). A note on the overall study: To test whether fetal clonotypes persist, this study deep-sequenced TCR alpha and beta repertoires from monozygotic twins, from unrelated adults of various ages, and from cord blood. To rule out contamination, replicate twin experiments were performed at different times with different library preparation protocols.

Every donor in the study was a healthy Caucasian. The researchers also sequenced three unrelated adults who were not twins: a male aged 18 to 29, a male aged 50 to 59, and a female aged 50 to 59. Miltenyi CD45RO+ enrichment and human naive T-cell isolation kits were used to isolate memory (CD45RO+) and naive T cells from PBMC. Trimming takes 2 bases from V and 7 bases from J, and the germline ends sit 11 bases apart. CDR3 length: 13 amino acids, cysteine to phenylalanine. CDR3 DNA only is kept here, 39 bases in frame from base 1. The germline V gene (reference sequence) supplies CDR1 SEHNR and CDR2 FQNEAQ. Library method: 5' RACE. This sample was sequenced with an Illumina HiSeq 2000. A universal primer binding site was added through template switching, and the final cDNA carried a unique molecular identifier so that TCR cDNA molecules could be counted accurately. Specific primers in the conserved constant-segment region were used to synthesize first-strand cDNA for the TCR alpha and beta chains. To control for contamination, each cDNA library was double barcoded with a SMART-Mk sample barcode plus Illumina barcodes. TruSeq adapter sequences along with Illumina sample barcodes were introduced in two successive PCR steps. The Illumina HiSeq platform was used with custom primers to sequence TCR alpha and beta cDNA libraries. Turning to the authors' computational methods: Raw reads were processed with MiGEC to extract unique molecular identifiers, and MiXCR was used to determine CDR3 positions. For each individual, recombination models were inferred using an EM algorithm with the repgenHMM and IGoR tools. The analysis of shared clonotypes was done with the tcR package in R, with sharing normalized by the product of cloneset sizes. To study raw recombination free of thymic and clonal selection effects, out-of-frame nonproductive sequences were analyzed. The public reads were quality trimmed at Q25 with fastp and then assembled into clones with MiXCR by TCRdb, keeping productive beta chains. Rows with a matching CDR3 protein are joined into one entry that keeps the most common DNA and genes. The V and J calls and clone size come from TCRdb's table, not from the authors' own analysis. The sample yields about 700,000 distinct CDR3 sequences; 6.1% were counted once. The top ten clonotypes cover around 2% of the sample.

This clonotype occurred many times. Its antigen target is currently unknown. Qualities for individual bases were not recorded, and no much larger clone is one base off. General findings and caveats noted by the study authors: Compared with coincidental sharing between unrelated individuals, an excess of low generation-probability sequences was observed among out-of-frame TCR alpha sequences shared between twins. Recombination models systematically underestimated out-of-frame TCR alpha sharing in monozygotic twins but agreed with sharing between unrelated individuals. The excess sharing between twins in beta out-of-frame sequences was weaker because fewer shared sequences reduced the signal-to-noise ratio. Conclusions relied on cross-sectional statistical analysis, since the same donors could not be followed over many years. Zero-insertion analyses could be partly confounded by invariant T cells such as MAIT and iNKT, although diverse VJ usage argued against such confounding for most clonotypes. Fewer insertions were carried by abundant cord blood beta clonotypes, a similar but weaker trend appeared in young adult naive repertoires, and no such trend appeared in memory repertoires.

Sequenced: naive T cells sorted from blood. The meaning of the sample's cell subset or site label: cells isolated with a human naive T-cell isolation kit. This TCR was sampled from a man between 18 and 29 years old in good health. The chain uses TRBV7-9 and TRBJ2-5, with the D gene tentatively TRBD1 or TRBD2, based on 5 matching bases in each. The CDR3 region has the sequence CASSLSLGTTQYF. The DNA is TGTGCCAGCAGCTTAAGTCTCGGGACGACCCAGTACTTC.